This T cell receptor (beta chain) is from a study of cytomegalovirus exposure and HLA in healthy donors. Whole-study context: From donors who were HLA-typed, an early data release held 80 million to 85 million unique TCRs. Study results and caveats: When analyzed later, the rates of TCR association showed variation by HLA locus, with DRB1 the most and HLA-C the fewest. A previous analysis found most TCR beta V segments productive roughly 87% or roughly 30% of the time.

A multiplex PCR was run with 60 Vbeta primers and 13 Jbeta primers. The assay was immunoSEQ multiplex PCR, and TCRdb's table has in-frame clones only and misses some. The table has some 150,000 clones, 82% seen once. Concerning this clone itself: Its cognate antigen is unknown.

The CDR3 contains 11 residues. V lost 0 bases and J 8 bases, leaving 5 bases between the germline ends. Germline-derived CDR1 and CDR2 are DFQATT and SNEGSKA (reference sequence). V usage is TRBV20-1 and J usage is TRBJ1-3; D gene unclear. Sequenced sample: PBMCs. This receptor was obtained from a woman aged 45-59 years in good health and CMV-seropositive. DNA for the CDR3: TGCAGTGCTAGAGATGAGTACACCATATATTTT. It specifies CSARDEYTIYF.